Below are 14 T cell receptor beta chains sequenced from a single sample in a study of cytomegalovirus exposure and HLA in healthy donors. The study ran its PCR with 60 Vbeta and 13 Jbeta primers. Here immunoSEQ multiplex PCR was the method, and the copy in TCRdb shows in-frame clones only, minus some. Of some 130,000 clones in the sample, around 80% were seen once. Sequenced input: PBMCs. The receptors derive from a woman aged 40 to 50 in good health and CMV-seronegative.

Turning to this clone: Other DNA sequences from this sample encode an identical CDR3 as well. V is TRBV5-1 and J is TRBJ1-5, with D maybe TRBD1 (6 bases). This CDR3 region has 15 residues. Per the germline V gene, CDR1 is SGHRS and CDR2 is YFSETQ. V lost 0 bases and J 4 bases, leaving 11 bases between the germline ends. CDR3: CASSLGTASNQPQHF. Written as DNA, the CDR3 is TGCGCCAGCAGCTTGGGGACAGCTTCGAATCAGCCCCAGCATTTT.

The CDR3 nucleotides read TGTGCCATCAGTGGGACTAGCGGGAGCTACAATGAGCAGTTCTTC. Protein: CAISGTSGSYNEQFF. This sequence joins TRBV10-3 and TRBJ2-1, with TRBD2 matching over 13 bases. The J segment lost 3 bases and the V segment lost 4 bases, leaving 0 bases of the junction unmatched. Per germline, CDR1 ENHRY and CDR2 SYGVKD. This CDR3 spans 15 amino acids.

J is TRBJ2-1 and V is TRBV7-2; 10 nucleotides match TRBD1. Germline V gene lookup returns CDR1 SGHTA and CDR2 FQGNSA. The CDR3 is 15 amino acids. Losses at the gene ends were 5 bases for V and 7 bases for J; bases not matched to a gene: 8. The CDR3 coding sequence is TGTGCCAGCAGCAAAAGACAGGGGGCCTTGAATGAGCAGTTCTTC. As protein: CASSKRQGALNEQFF.

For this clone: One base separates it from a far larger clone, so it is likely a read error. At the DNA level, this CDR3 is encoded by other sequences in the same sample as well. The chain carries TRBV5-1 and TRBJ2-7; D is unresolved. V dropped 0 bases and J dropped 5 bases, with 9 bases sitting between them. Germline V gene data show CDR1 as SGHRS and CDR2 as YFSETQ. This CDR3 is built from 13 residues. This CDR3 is CASSLAGGDEQYF. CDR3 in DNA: TGCGCCAGCAGCTTGGCAGGTGGCGACGAGCAGTACTTC.

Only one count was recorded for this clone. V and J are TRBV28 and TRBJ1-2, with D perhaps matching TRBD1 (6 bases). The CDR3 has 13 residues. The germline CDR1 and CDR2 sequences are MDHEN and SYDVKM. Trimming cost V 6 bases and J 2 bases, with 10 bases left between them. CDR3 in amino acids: CASRHRDNYGYTF. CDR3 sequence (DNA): TGTGCCAGCAGACACAGGGACAACTATGGCTACACCTTC.

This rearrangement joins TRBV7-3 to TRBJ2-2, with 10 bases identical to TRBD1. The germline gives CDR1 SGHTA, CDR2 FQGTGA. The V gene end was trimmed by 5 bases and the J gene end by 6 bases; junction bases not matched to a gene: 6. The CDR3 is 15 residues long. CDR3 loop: CASSGRDRGSGELFF. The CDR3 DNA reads TGTGCCAGCAGCGGCCGGGACAGGGGTTCCGGGGAGCTGTTTTTT.

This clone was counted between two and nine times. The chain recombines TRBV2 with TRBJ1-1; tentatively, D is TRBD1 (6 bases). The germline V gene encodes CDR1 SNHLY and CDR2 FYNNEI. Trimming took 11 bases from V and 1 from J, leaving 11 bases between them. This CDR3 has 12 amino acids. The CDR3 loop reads CADSTGNTEAFF. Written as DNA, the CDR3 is TGTGCCGACTCGACAGGGAACACTGAAGCTTTCTTT.

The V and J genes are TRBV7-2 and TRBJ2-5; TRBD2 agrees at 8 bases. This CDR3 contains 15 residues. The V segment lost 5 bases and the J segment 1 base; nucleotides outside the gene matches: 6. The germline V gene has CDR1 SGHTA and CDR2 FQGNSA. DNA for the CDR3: TGTGCCAGCAGCCCTCGGGGGGGCCCCCAAGAGACCCAGTACTTC. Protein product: CASSPRGGPQETQYF.

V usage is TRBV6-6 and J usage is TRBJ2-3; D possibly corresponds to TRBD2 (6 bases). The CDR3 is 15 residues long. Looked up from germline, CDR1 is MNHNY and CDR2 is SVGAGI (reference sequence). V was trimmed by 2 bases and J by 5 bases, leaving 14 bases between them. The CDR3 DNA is TGTGCCAGCAGTTACCTGGAGGGCCAAGGAGATACGCAGTATTTT. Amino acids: CASSYLEGQGDTQYF.

The CDR3 here is CASSSRNNEKLFF. The CDR3 DNA reads as TGTGCCAGCAGCTCCAGAAATAATGAAAAACTGTTTTTT. V and J are TRBV7-2 and TRBJ1-4; D is uncertain. Looked up from germline, CDR1 is SGHTA and CDR2 is FQGNSA. V was trimmed by 4 bases and J by 4 bases, leaving 7 bases between them. The CDR3 has 13 residues. Full variable domain (outside the CDR3, taken from reference TRBV7-2 and TRBJ1-4): GAGVSQSPSNKVTEKGKDVELRCDPISGHTALYWYRQSLGQGLEFLIYFQGNSAPDKSGLPSDRFSAERTGGSVSTLTIQRTQQEDSAVYLCASSSRNNEKLFFGSGTQLSVL.

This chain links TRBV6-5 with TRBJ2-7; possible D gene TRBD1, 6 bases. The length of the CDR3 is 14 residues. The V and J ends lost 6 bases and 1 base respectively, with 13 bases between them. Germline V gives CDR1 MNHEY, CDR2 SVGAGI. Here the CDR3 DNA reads TGTGCCAGCAGCGAACAGGGAGAGTCCTACGAGCAGTACTTC. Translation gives CASSEQGESYEQYF.

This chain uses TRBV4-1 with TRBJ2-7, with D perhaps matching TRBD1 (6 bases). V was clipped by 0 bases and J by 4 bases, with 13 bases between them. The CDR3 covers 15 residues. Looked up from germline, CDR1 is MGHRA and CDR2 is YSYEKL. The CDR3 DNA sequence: TGCGCCAGCAGCCAAGATCGAAGGGGGACATACGAGCAGTACTTC. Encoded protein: CASSQDRRGTYEQYF.

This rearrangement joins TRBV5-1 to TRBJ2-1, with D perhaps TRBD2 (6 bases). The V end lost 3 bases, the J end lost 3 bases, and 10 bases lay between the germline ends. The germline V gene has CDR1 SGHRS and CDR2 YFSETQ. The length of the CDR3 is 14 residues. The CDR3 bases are TGCGCCAGCAGCTGGAGGGGCAGCTACAATGAGCAGTTCTTC. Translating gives CASSWRGSYNEQFF.

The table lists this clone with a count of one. DNA for the CDR3: TGTGCCAGCAGTGCCGTACAGGGGGATGAAAAACTGTTTTTT. This codes for CASSAVQGDEKLFF. The V gene is TRBV6-5, the J gene TRBJ1-4; 8 positions match TRBD1. This CDR3 has 14 amino acids. CDR1 and CDR2 from the germline V gene are MNHEY and SVGAGI. With 5 bases clipped from V and 6 bases from J, the junction kept 5 bases outside the gene matches.